Listed here are 16 T cell receptor beta chains from one sample, sequenced in a study of T cells expressing NK-cell markers. TCRdb derives one entry per CDR3 protein from the 5' RACE reads, leaving out DNA. This listing includes about 430,000 distinct CDR3 sequences. The sequencing sample was made of blood T cells: a sorted CD56 or NKG2C T cell subset, CD4+ or CD8+ T cells, or bulk PBMC T cells (not recorded which). Receptor source: a woman in her forties or fifties in good health.

The V call is TRBV21-1, the J call TRBJ1-1; the D gene TCRdb calls, TRBD1, cannot be checked with no DNA. TRBV21-1 is recorded as a pseudogene. CDR3 size: 14 residues. CDR3 amino acids: CASSCWTGEAEAFF.

This rearrangement joins TRBV7-8 to TRBJ2-4; the D gene TCRdb calls, TRBD1, cannot be checked with no DNA. Per germline, CDR1 SGHVS and CDR2 FQNEAQ. The length of the CDR3 is 13 residues. This CDR3 reads CASSLDLGDIQYF.

The V and J genes are TRBV29-1 and TRBJ1-1; absent DNA, TCRdb's TRBD1 call cannot be checked. Germline lookup yields CDR1 SQVTM and CDR2 ANQGSEA. This CDR3 spans 14 amino acids. CDR3 sequence reads: CSARTGVVDTEAFF.

The CDR3 sequence is CASSFDRLANYGYTF. The V call is TRBV7-2, the J call TRBJ1-2. Germline V CDR1 and CDR2: SGHTA, FQGNSA. This CDR3 has 15 residues.

The chain links TRBV7-8 to TRBJ1-5; absent DNA, TCRdb's TRBD1 call cannot be checked. Germline CDR1 and CDR2: SGHVS and FQNEAQ. This CDR3 is built from 16 residues. CDR3: CASSINRDRGKQPQHF.

The chain recombines TRBV4-2 with TRBJ2-1; TCRdb indicates TRBD2, and absent DNA this call remains unverified. This CDR3 spans 16 amino acids. Germline CDR1 is LGHNA and CDR2 is YNFKEQ. CDR3 sequence: CASREGASGRYNEQFF.

The V gene is TRBV7-3, the J gene TRBJ2-3; TCRdb outputs TRBD2, but without DNA this stays unchecked. This CDR3 has 17 residues. Germline V lookup: CDR1 SGHTA, CDR2 FQGTGA. The CDR3 region is CASSPLAGRKSTDTQYF.

The V call is TRBV2, the J call TRBJ2-5; TCRdb gives TRBD1 as the D gene, but with no DNA this cannot be confirmed. The CDR3 has 15 amino acids. CDR1 and CDR2 from the germline V gene are SNHLY and FYNNEI. The CDR3 sequence is CASTAGQGSQETQYF.

The chain carries TRBV10-3 and TRBJ1-5; there is no DNA to check the TCRdb D call of TRBD1. Germline lookup yields CDR1 ENHRY and CDR2 SYGVKD. The CDR3 covers 16 residues. The CDR3 protein is CAISSASTGGGQPQHF.

This rearrangement joins TRBV6-5 to TRBJ2-5; TCRdb's D call of TRBD2 is untestable without DNA. The length of the CDR3 is 15 residues. Germline V gene data show CDR1 as MNHEY and CDR2 as SVGAGI. The CDR3 reads CASRAGPGLQETQYF.

V and J are TRBV30 and TRBJ1-2; TCRdb proposes TRBD1, but this gene call is untestable without DNA. Germline assignment: CDR1 GTSNPN and CDR2 SVGIG (reference sequence). CDR3 length: 12 residues. CDR3 sequence reads: CAWSDKAPEYTF.

The CDR3 is CASSLSRDTGELFF. This chain uses TRBV4-2 with TRBJ2-2; there is no DNA to check the TCRdb D call of TRBD1. The CDR3 runs to 14 residues. Germline CDR1 reads LGHNA; CDR2 reads YNFKEQ.

The chain uses TRBV11-2 and TRBJ2-1; TCRdb's D gene call, TRBD2, goes unchecked for lack of DNA. CDR3 size: 15 residues. The germline gives CDR1 SGHAT, CDR2 FQNNGV. CDR3 sequence reads: CASSLLGLPNDEQFF.

V is TRBV7-3 and J is TRBJ1-1; TCRdb proposes TRBD1, but this gene call is untestable without DNA. The CDR3 is 14 residues long. Germline CDR1 is SGHTA and CDR2 is FQGTGA. The CDR3 loop is CACSPGQANTEAFF.

This chain connects TRBV6-5 to TRBJ1-1; TCRdb lists TRBD1, though no DNA is available to test this call. The CDR3 is 15 amino acids. CDR1 is MNHEY and CDR2 is SVGAGI in the germline V gene. CDR3 protein: CASSYQGQAHTEAFF.

V usage is TRBV9 and J usage is TRBJ2-3. Germline assignment: CDR1 SGDLS and CDR2 YYNGEE. CDR3 length equals 13 residues. CDR3 region: CASKPTGADTQYF. The full variable domain, with the rest looked up from reference TRBV9 and TRBJ2-3, is DSGVTQTPKHLITATGQRVTLRCSPRSGDLSVYWYQQSLDQGLQFLIQYYNGEERAKGNILERFSAQQFPDLHSELNLSSLELGDSALYFCASKPTGADTQYFGPGTRLTVL.